Listed below are T cell receptor beta chains from one sample, sequenced in a study of blood T cells in healthy people across ages. In TCRdb, the 5' RACE reads were re-called with MiXCR into one record per CDR3 protein. The sample carries a few hundred thousand distinct CDR3 sequences, 52% recorded once. The specimen was blood. These receptors originate from a man in his fifties or sixties in good health. CDR3s include the opening cysteine and the closing phenylalanine or tryptophan. D genes are given only for firm matches. For some rows the clone size is stated as once, few or many, or as a class when expanded; others skip it.

>TRBV2|.|few|TRBJ2-4
CASVKEVAKNIQYF
TGTGCCAGCGTCAAGGAGGTAGCCAAAAACATTCAGTACTTC
>TRBV6-2/TRBV6-3|.|.|TRBJ2-7
CASSSPVPYEQYF
TGTGCCAGCAGTTCTCCAGTCCCCTACGAGCAGTACTTC
>TRBV6-6|TRBD2|.|TRBJ2-5
CASSYPSGTVQETQYF
TGTGCCAGCAGTTACCCTAGCGGGACAGTCCAAGAGACCCAGTACTTC
>TRBV6-2/TRBV6-3|TRBD2|.|TRBJ2-7
CASGPLGGSAEQYF
TGTGCCAGCGGGCCCTTGGGAGGGTCAGCCGAGCAGTACTTC
>TRBV7-2|.|.|TRBJ2-1
CASSLAPTNYYNEQFF
TGTGCCAGCAGCTTAGCTCCAACAAACTATTACAATGAGCAGTTCTTC
>TRBV28|.|.|TRBJ2-1
CASSPSGPTEQFF
TGTGCCAGCAGTCCCTCCGGACCCACTGAGCAGTTCTTC
>TRBV7-8|TRBD1|.|TRBJ2-5
CASSLPGGLETQYF
TGTGCCAGCAGCTTGCCAGGGGGCTTGGAGACCCAGTACTTC
>TRBV3-1|TRBD2|once|TRBJ2-5
CASSRRTSRSWEETQYF
TGTGCCAGCAGCCGAAGGACTAGCAGGAGTTGGGAAGAGACCCAGTACTTC
>TRBV11-2|.|.|TRBJ2-2
CASSRRGGQVNTGELFF
TGTGCCAGCAGCCGCCGGGGGGGACAGGTGAACACCGGGGAGCTGTTTTTT
>TRBV2|.|few|TRBJ2-2
CASSDGPANTGELFF
TGTGCCAGCAGTGATGGTCCCGCGAACACCGGGGAGCTGTTTTTT
>TRBV28|TRBD2|few|TRBJ2-2
CASRPPLAGGPGELFF
TGTGCCAGCAGGCCCCCGCTAGCGGGAGGGCCCGGGGAGCTGTTTTTT
>TRBV28|.|.|TRBJ1-2
CASRNSDTYGYTF
TGTGCCAGCAGAAACAGTGACACCTATGGCTACACCTTC
>TRBV5-6|.|.|TRBJ1-2
CASSLPSGNGGYTF
TGTGCCAGCAGCTTGCCCTCGGGGAATGGTGGCTACACCTTC
>TRBV2|.|.|TRBJ1-2
CASSEAGQPYGYTF
TGTGCCAGCAGTGAAGCCGGACAGCCCTATGGCTACACCTTC
>TRBV5-1|TRBD1|.|TRBJ2-7
CASSSLTGMGEQYF
TGCGCCAGCAGCTCACTGACAGGGATGGGCGAGCAGTACTTC
>TRBV25-1|.|few|TRBJ2-6
CASRESGANVLTF
TGTGCCAGCAGAGAATCTGGGGCCAACGTCCTGACTTTC
>TRBV20-1|.|.|TRBJ2-1
CSARDWSEQFF
TGCAGTGCTAGAGATTGGAGTGAGCAGTTCTTC